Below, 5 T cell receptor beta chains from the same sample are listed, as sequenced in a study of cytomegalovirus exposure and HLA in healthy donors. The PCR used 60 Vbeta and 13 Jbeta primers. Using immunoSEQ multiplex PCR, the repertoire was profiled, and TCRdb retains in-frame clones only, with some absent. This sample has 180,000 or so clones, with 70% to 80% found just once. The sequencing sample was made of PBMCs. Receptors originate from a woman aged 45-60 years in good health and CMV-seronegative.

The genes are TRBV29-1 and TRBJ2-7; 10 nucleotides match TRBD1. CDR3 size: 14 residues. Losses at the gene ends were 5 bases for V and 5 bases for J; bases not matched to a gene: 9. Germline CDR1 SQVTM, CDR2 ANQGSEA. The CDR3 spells CSVTWGQGYDEQYF. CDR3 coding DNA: TGCAGCGTTACCTGGGGACAGGGGTACGACGAGCAGTACTTC.

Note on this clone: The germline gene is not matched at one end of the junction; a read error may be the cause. CDR3 bases: TGTTCCAGCAGCCCCGTCGGCAATCAGCCCCAGCATTTT. This gives the protein CSSSPVGNQPQHF. J is TRBJ1-5 and V is TRBV7-9; D ambiguous. This CDR3 has 13 amino acids. CDR1 SEHNR and CDR2 FQNEAQ come from the germline V gene (reference sequence).

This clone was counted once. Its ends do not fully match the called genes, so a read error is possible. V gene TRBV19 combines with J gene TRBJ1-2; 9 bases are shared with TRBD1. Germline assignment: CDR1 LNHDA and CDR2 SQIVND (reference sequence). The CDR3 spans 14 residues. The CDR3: CASEPGQGNSGYTF. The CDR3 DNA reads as TGTGCCAGCGAACCGGGACAGGGAAACTCTGGCTACACCTTC.

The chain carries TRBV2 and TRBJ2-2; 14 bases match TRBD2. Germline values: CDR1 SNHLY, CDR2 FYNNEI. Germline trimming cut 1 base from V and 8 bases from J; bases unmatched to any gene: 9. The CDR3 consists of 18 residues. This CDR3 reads CASSEGAQGLAGVGELFF. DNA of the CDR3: TGTGCCAGCAGTGAAGGGGCCCAGGGACTAGCGGGGGTAGGGGAGCTGTTTTTT.

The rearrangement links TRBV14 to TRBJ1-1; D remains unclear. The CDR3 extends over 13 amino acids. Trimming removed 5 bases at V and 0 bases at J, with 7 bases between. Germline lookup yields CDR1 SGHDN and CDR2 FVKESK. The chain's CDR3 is CASSADMNTEAFF. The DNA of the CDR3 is TGTGCCAGCAGCGCAGATATGAACACTGAAGCTTTCTTT.